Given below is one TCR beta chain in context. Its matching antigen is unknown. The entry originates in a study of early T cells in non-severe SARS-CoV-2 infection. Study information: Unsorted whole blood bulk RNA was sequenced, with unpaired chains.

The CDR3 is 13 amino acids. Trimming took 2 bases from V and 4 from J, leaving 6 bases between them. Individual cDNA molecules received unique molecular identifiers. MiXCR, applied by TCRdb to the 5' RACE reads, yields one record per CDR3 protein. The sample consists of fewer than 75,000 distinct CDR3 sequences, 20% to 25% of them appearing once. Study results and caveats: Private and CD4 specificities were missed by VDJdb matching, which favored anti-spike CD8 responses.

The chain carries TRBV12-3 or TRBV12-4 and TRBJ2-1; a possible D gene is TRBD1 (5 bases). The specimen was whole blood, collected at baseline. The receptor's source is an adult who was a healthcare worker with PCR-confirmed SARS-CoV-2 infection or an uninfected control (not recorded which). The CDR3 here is CASSLKGYNEQFF. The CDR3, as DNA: TGTGCCAGCAGTTTAAAGGGGTACAATGAGCAGTTCTTC.